The 9 T cell receptor beta chains below were found in one sample sequenced in a study of shared clonotypes between healthy human individuals. Clones were read by immunoSEQ multiplex PCR, and TCRdb kept only the in-frame ones, dropping some. This table holds roughly 1,000,000 clones, around 78% found once. Sequencing input: memory CD4+ T cells from PBMCs. Stated subset: CD45RA-negative fraction. These TCRs come from a man aged 18 to 29 in good health. Some clones in this sample may be carry-over from other donors' samples.

The CDR3 spells CASSVAGSFGSRGGTEAFF. The CDR3 region has the DNA TGTGCCAGCAGCGTAGCGGGCTCTTTCGGGAGTCGAGGGGGCACTGAAGCTTTCTTT. The chain carries TRBV9 and TRBJ1-1, with a tentative D call TRBD1 (6 bases). The germline V gene encodes CDR1 SGDLS and CDR2 YYNGEE. V lost 0 bases and J lost 4, with 25 bases in between. The CDR3 length is 19 residues.

The rearrangement joins TRBV5-1 to TRBJ2-1, with D perhaps assigned TRBD1 or TRBD2 (5 bases each). The CDR3 is made up of 18 amino acids. The V end was cut by 3 bases, the J end by 1 base, with 20 bases between. Germline V CDR1 and CDR2: SGHRS, YFSETQ. CDR3 coding DNA: TGCGCCAGCAGCTCTGGTCGGTTTGGGGGAAGGTCCTACAATGAGCAGTTCTTC. It specifies CASSSGRFGGRSYNEQFF.

The V and J genes are TRBV6-1 and TRBJ1-1; a weak D match, TRBD1 (5 bases). This CDR3 comprises 14 residues. CDR1 MNHNS and CDR2 SASEGT come from the germline V gene. Between the trimmed V and J ends, which lost 5 bases and 5 bases, there was a span of 15 bases. The CDR3 DNA reads as TGTGCCAGCAGTACGGGTGGGACGGAAACTGAAGCTTTCTTT. Encoded protein: CASSTGGTETEAFF.

The rearrangement uses TRBV6-5 and TRBJ2-5; no clear D. The CDR3 loop spans 13 amino acids. CDR1 is MNHEY, CDR2 SVGAGI, per germline. V was shortened by 6 bases and J by 5 bases, with 13 bases between the two germline ends. The CDR3 is CASRDSTRETQYF. CDR3 sequence (DNA): TGTGCCAGCAGAGACTCCACCAGGGAGACCCAGTACTTC.

The chain links TRBV2 to TRBJ1-2; possibly TRBD1 for D (6 bases). V lost 8 bases to trimming and J lost 4 bases, with 17 bases between them. The V gene's germline CDR1 is SNHLY and CDR2 FYNNEI. CDR3 length: 14 amino acids. Written as DNA, the CDR3 is TGTGCCAGCCTAACAAGGATGGACAGCTATGGCTACACCTTC. This encodes CASLTRMDSYGYTF.

Note on this clone: Other DNA sequences of this sample code for an identical CDR3. The V gene is TRBV30, the J gene TRBJ1-1; D is possibly TRBD1 (5 bases). V gave up 1 base and J gave up 5 bases, with 14 bases separating them. The CDR3 covers 14 residues. Germline V gene data show CDR1 as GTSNPN and CDR2 as SVGIG (reference sequence). Written as DNA, the CDR3 is TGTGCCTGGAGTGAATTTAGGGGTAGGACTGAAGCTTTCTTT. Translation: CAWSEFRGRTEAFF.

Regarding this clone: This same CDR3 is encoded by further DNA sequences in the sample. This chain uses TRBV7-2 with TRBJ2-7, with no clear D. The CDR3 is 12 amino acids. From germline, CDR1 is SGHTA and CDR2 FQGNSA. V was cut by 1 base and J by 3 bases, with 4 bases left in between. In DNA form, the CDR3 reads TGTGCCAGCAGCTTAGTCGGCTACGAGCAGTACTTC. Its protein is CASSLVGYEQYF.

CDR3 region: CASSPTGQGNEQYF. CDR3 bases: TGTGCCAGCAGCCCGACGGGACAGGGTAACGAGCAGTACTTC. The rearrangement joins TRBV7-9 to TRBJ2-7; 9 nucleotides match TRBD1. Germline V gene lookup returns CDR1 SEHNR and CDR2 FQNEAQ (reference sequence). The CDR3 is 14 residues long. V lost 5 bases to trimming and J lost 5 bases; unmatched junction nucleotides: 7.

This sequence joins TRBV28 and TRBJ1-5, with a possible D match to TRBD1 (5 bases). Trimming removed 2 bases from V and 6 bases from J, with 14 bases in between. Germline-derived CDR1 and CDR2 are MDHEN and SYDVKM. The CDR3 runs to 15 residues. CDR3 region: CASSLQGSGLQPQHF. CDR3 DNA: TGTGCCAGCAGTTTACAGGGCTCGGGGCTTCAGCCCCAGCATTTT.